The 19 T cell receptor beta chains below were found in one sample sequenced in a study of shared clonotypes between healthy human individuals (dated by TCRdb to about 2020). The library was obtained by the immunoSEQ multiplex PCR assay. TCRdb holds this immuneACCESS table with in-frame rearrangements only. Some clones are missing; in checked studies, unresolved V genes explain under half, and the rest has no known cause. The sample data list some 490,000 clones, and over 75% of these were observed just once. Roughly 13% of the sample comes from the top ten. The sequenced sample was PBMCs. The receptor source for this set is a woman between 35 and 50 years old in good health. Some clones in this sample may be carry-over from other donors' samples.

The table lists this clone with a count of one. DNA for the CDR3: TGCGCCAGCAGCTTGGGCGGGAGATGGGGCACAGATACGCAGTATTTT. This gives the protein CASSLGGRWGTDTQYF. V gene TRBV5-1 combines with J gene TRBJ2-3; 7 positions agree with TRBD2. CDR1 and CDR2 (germline): SGHRS, YFSETQ. Unmatched junction bases numbered 5, after V lost 0 bases and J lost 1 base. The CDR3 consists of 16 residues.

This chain connects TRBV18 to TRBJ2-1; the D is unclear. The V end lost 3 bases, the J end lost 8 bases, and 5 bases lay between the germline ends. Germline CDR1 KGHSH, CDR2 LQKENI. The CDR3 loop spans 11 amino acids. The CDR3: CASSPSDEQFF. In DNA, the CDR3 is TGTGCCAGCTCACCGTCCGATGAGCAGTTCTTC.

Remarks on this clone: This likely reflects a read error, since a far larger clone is one base away. The same CDR3 can be traced to other DNA sequences in this sample. This sequence joins TRBV27 and TRBJ2-7, with 7 positions matching TRBD1. Germline CDR1 and CDR2: MNHEY and SMNVEV (reference sequence). The V and J ends lost 2 bases and 2 bases, in that order; junction bases with no gene match: 12. CDR3 size: 17 residues. In nucleotides, the CDR3 is TGTGCCAGCAGTTTAAGGCAAACCGGGACAGAACCCTACGAGCAGTACTTC. Translating it yields CASSLRQTGTEPYEQYF.

The chain joins TRBV2 to TRBJ2-3; 7 positions match TRBD1. After removal of 6 bases from V and 6 bases from J, the junction contained 3 bases not matched to a gene. In germline, CDR1 is SNHLY, CDR2 FYNNEI. The CDR3 runs 12 residues. The DNA of the CDR3 is TGTGCCAGCAGGGACAGGTCCGATACGCAGTATTTT. It translates to CASRDRSDTQYF. Using reference TRBV2 and TRBJ2-3 for the parts outside the CDR3, the full variable domain is EPEVTQTPSHQVTQMGQEVILRCVPISNHLYFYWYRQILGQKVEFLVSFYNNEISEKSEIFDDQFSVERPDGSNFTLKIRSTKLEDSAMYFCASRDRSDTQYFGPGTRLTVL.

Comment on this clone: Given a far larger clone just one base away, this is likely a sequencing read error. The sample holds other DNA sequences that translate to the same CDR3. The chain has TRBV6-6 and TRBJ1-1; D call uncertain. The CDR3 length is 16 residues. Germline-derived CDR1 and CDR2 are MNHNY and SVGAGI (reference sequence). Here the CDR3 DNA reads TGTGCCAGCAGCTACTCTCGGGCAGAAAAGAACACTGAAGCTTTCTTT. Its translation is CASSYSRAEKNTEAFF.

The chain is built from TRBV9 and TRBJ2-5; D gene ambiguous. CDR3 length: 13 amino acids. The ends were cut back, 0 bases at V and 2 bases at J, with 5 bases in the middle. The germline V gene has CDR1 SGDLS and CDR2 YYNGEE. The CDR3 DNA follows: TGTGCCAGCAGCGTAGGACCACAAGAGACCCAGTACTTC. This codes for CASSVGPQETQYF.

The chain recombines TRBV15 with TRBJ1-1; 7 nucleotides line up with TRBD1. Trimming at V came to 2 bases and at J to 8 bases, leaving 2 bases not matched to a gene. In germline, CDR1 is LNHNV, CDR2 YYDKDF (reference sequence). The CDR3 is 12 residues long. The CDR3 DNA reads as TGTGCCACCAGCAGAATGGACAGGGAAGCTTTCTTT. As protein: CATSRMDREAFF.

This rearrangement joins TRBV18 to TRBJ2-6, with D possibly TRBD1 on 5 matching bases. The CDR3 spans 16 residues. Germline V gene lookup returns CDR1 KGHSH and CDR2 LQKENI. Trimming removed 6 bases at V and 4 bases at J, with 16 bases between. In nucleotides, the CDR3 is TGTGCCAGCTCGTTAGACAGCCTTGGGGGGGCCAACGTCCTGACTTTC. Its translation: CASSLDSLGGANVLTF.

As concerns this clone: A far larger clone differs by one base, so this is likely a read error. The rearrangement joins TRBV28 to TRBJ2-3; possible D gene TRBD1, 6 bases. V shed 6 bases and J shed 12 bases, with 13 bases lying between them. The germline CDR1 and CDR2 sequences are MDHEN and SYDVKM. This CDR3 has 11 residues. CDR3 in amino acids: CASSGQRSQYF. The CDR3 nucleotides read TGTGCCAGCAGCGGACAGCGCTCCCAGTATTTT.

The CDR3 DNA follows: TGTGCCAGCAGACATACAGGGGGAACTGAAGCTTTCTTT. This codes for CASRHTGGTEAFF. The chain joins TRBV6-6 to TRBJ1-1, with 8 bases that match TRBD1. Germline CDR1 reads MNHNY; CDR2 reads SVGAGI (reference sequence). The CDR3 extends over 13 amino acids. Unmatched junction bases numbered 5, after V lost 6 bases and J lost 5 bases.

V gene TRBV5-1 combines with J gene TRBJ1-3; D is perhaps TRBD1 (6 bases). Germline CDR1 is SGHRS and CDR2 is YFSETQ. This CDR3 spans 15 amino acids. Trimming removed 3 bases from V and 1 base from J, with 11 bases in between. As DNA, the CDR3 is TGCGCCAGCAGCTACGAGGGGACATCTGGAAACACCATATATTTT. Translating it yields CASSYEGTSGNTIYF.

This chain links TRBV4-3 with TRBJ1-4; TRBD1 is a possible D gene (6 bases). Germline CDR1 is LGHNA and CDR2 is YSLEER. The V end was cut by 0 bases, the J end by 5 bases, with 13 bases between. The CDR3 sequence is 16 residues long. This chain's CDR3 is CASSQDTGRENEKLFF. DNA for the CDR3: TGCGCCAGCAGCCAAGATACAGGGAGGGAGAATGAAAAACTGTTTTTT.

The gene calls are TRBV19 and TRBJ2-5, with 8 positions matching TRBD2. TRBJ2-7 matches the DNA end more closely, so the J call is doubtful. The CDR3 spans 15 residues. Looked up from germline, CDR1 is LNHDA and CDR2 is SQIVND (reference sequence). The DNA for the CDR3 is TGTGCCAGTAGTGCCGGGAGGGACGGTCACTACGAGCAGTACTTC. This translates into CASSAGRDGHYEQYF.

The gene calls are TRBV7-8 and TRBJ1-1; perhaps TRBD1 as D (5 bases). In germline, CDR1 is SGHVS, CDR2 FQNEAQ. With 0 bases removed from V and 2 bases from J, the gap between germline ends came to 7 bases. The CDR3 sequence is 14 residues long. This CDR3 is CASSLAGVNTEAFF. The CDR3 DNA follows: TGTGCCAGCAGCTTAGCAGGGGTAAACACTGAAGCTTTCTTT. The variable domain in full, with the rest retrieved from reference TRBV7-8 and TRBJ1-1, is GAGVSQSPRYKVAKRGQDVALRCDPISGHVSLFWYQQALGQGPEFLTYFQNEAQLDKSGLPSDRFFAERPEGSVSTLKIQRTQQEDSAVYLCASSLAGVNTEAFFGQGTRLTVV.

In nucleotides, the CDR3 is TGCGCCAGCAGCCAAGTAACGGGGGGGCGAGCCAAAAACATTCAGTACTTC. It encodes CASSQVTGGRAKNIQYF. This chain links TRBV4-3 with TRBJ2-4; 8 nucleotides agree with TRBD2. The CDR3 extends over 17 amino acids. The V gene's germline CDR1 is LGHNA and CDR2 YSLEER. J lost 0 bases, V lost 1 base, and 5 bases had no gene match.

There are a few counts of this clone. This chain uses TRBV5-6 with TRBJ2-5, with TRBD2 matching over 10 bases. This CDR3 spans 15 amino acids. The junction had 6 bases not matched to a gene; V was cut back by 2 bases and J by 5 bases. Germline V gene lookup returns CDR1 SGHDT and CDR2 YYEEEE. CDR3 coding DNA: TGTGCCAGCAGCTTTTTAGCGGGAGGTCTTGAGACCCAGTACTTC. This sequence encodes CASSFLAGGLETQYF.

The rearrangement links TRBV30 to TRBJ1-1; D is perhaps TRBD1 (6 bases). The CDR3 has 13 amino acids. Germline-derived CDR1 and CDR2 are GTSNPN and SVGIG (reference sequence). V lost 3 bases and J lost 4, with 12 bases in between. CDR3 bases: TGTGCCTGGAGCGTGGGGGCCAGCACTGAAGCTTTCTTT. Residues: CAWSVGASTEAFF.

J is TRBJ1-4 and V is TRBV7-9; 7 bases match TRBD1. The V segment lost 6 bases and the J segment 6 bases; nucleotides outside the gene matches: 7. The germline gives CDR1 SEHNR, CDR2 FQNEAQ (reference sequence). The CDR3 extends over 14 amino acids. The CDR3 DNA reads as TGTGCCAGCAGTCCCGGGACAGATGATGAAAAACTGTTTTTT. This encodes CASSPGTDDEKLFF. Looking up the rest from reference TRBV7-9 and TRBJ1-4 gives the full variable domain: DTGVSQNPRHKITKRGQNVTFRCDPISEHNRLYWYRQTLGQGPEFLTYFQNEAQLEKSRLLSDRFSAERPKGSFSTLEIQRTEQGDSAMYLCASSPGTDDEKLFFGSGTQLSVL.

The chain combines TRBV10-3 with TRBJ2-1; 7 positions match TRBD2. The CDR3 has 15 amino acids. CDR1 and CDR2 (germline): ENHRY, SYGVKD. V lost 2 bases, J lost 0 bases, and 1 base stayed unmatched. DNA of the CDR3: TGTGCCATCAGTGAGCTAGCGGCCTCCTACAATGAGCAGTTCTTC. Protein product: CAISELAASYNEQFF.